This section outlines one T cell receptor beta chain sequence together with its context. These data belong to a study of blood T cell repertoires in COVID-19. Under the authors' procedure: Estimated nucleated cell counts came from reference gene primer amplification. Produced via immunoSEQ multiplex PCR; TCRdb's table is partial and in-frame only. V and J calls and clone size follow that table, whereas D and trimming were derived from the DNA. Of about 200,000 clones in the sample, 94% were seen once. Recruited during active infection, patients (from Seattle) were subsequently followed longitudinally. V trimming: 7 bases; J trimming: 0 bases; junction bases outside the gene matches: 5. Germline lookup yields CDR1 SEHNR and CDR2 FQNEAQ (reference sequence). This CDR3 has 15 amino acids.

This sequence was found in a man aged 25 to 40 with COVID-19, enrolled during active disease. The chain has TRBV7-9 and TRBJ1-1, with 10 bases that match TRBD1. Sequencing was performed on peripheral blood. CDR3 nucleotides: TGTGCCAGCATCGCGGGGACAGGGGTGAACACTGAAGCTTTCTTT. Encoded protein: CASIAGTGVNTEAFF.